This entry lists 17 T cell receptor beta chains sequenced from one sample in a study of blood T cells in healthy people across ages. A second PCR, run for 7 to 11 cycles, used a sample-barcoded 5' primer plus a J-beta primer mix. TCRdb re-called the 5' RACE reads through MiXCR, storing one row per CDR3 protein. This sample has some 1,000,000 distinct CDR3 sequences; almost 25% occur once, and the top ten carry around 0.75%. These data were also reused for a study on T cells of mothers and their children.

Sequences were obtained from blood. These receptors were taken from a girl aged 2-10 years in good health.

The rearrangement links TRBV5-1 to TRBJ2-2; the match to TRBD2 covers 8 bases. The V and J ends lost 5 bases and 3 bases, in that order; junction bases with no gene match: 12. Germline V gene data show CDR1 as SGHRS and CDR2 as YFSETQ. The CDR3 is 17 amino acids. The CDR3 nucleotides are TGCGCCAGCAGAGTGGGACGGCGGGAGGCCTACACCGGGGAGCTGTTTTTT. Its protein product is CASRVGRREAYTGELFF. Looking up the rest from reference TRBV5-1 and TRBJ2-2 gives the full variable domain: KAGVTQTPRYLIKTRGQQVTLSCSPISGHRSVSWYQQTPGQGLQFLFEYFSETQRNKGNFPGRFSGRQFSNSRSEMNVSTLELGDSALYLCASRVGRREAYTGELFFGEGSRLTVL.

This chain uses TRBV6-5 with TRBJ2-5, with 8 bases matching TRBD2. The ends lost 0 bases at V and 4 bases at J; junction bases unmatched: 4. The length of the CDR3 is 15 residues. Germline CDR1 and CDR2: MNHEY and SVGAGI. The CDR3 nucleotides are TGTGCCAGCAGTTACTCAACGAGCGGGGGAGAGACCCAGTACTTC. Encoded protein: CASSYSTSGGETQYF.

This clonotype showed up just a few times. The J gene is TRBJ2-5, the V gene TRBV20-1; TRBD1 might be the D (6 bases). Per the germline V gene, CDR1 is DFQATT and CDR2 is SNEGSKA (reference sequence). Trimming left V 8 bases short and J 1 base short, with 14 bases between. This CDR3 is built from 13 residues. CDR3 protein: CSTRQEAQETQYF. The CDR3 nucleotides read TGCAGTACTCGACAGGAAGCCCAAGAGACCCAGTACTTC.

The rearrangement links TRBV3-1 to TRBJ2-1, with TRBD2 matching over 8 bases. V trimming: 1 base; J trimming: 5 bases; junction bases outside the gene matches: 4. This CDR3 contains 15 residues. From germline, CDR1 is LGHDT and CDR2 YNNKEL (reference sequence). DNA of the CDR3: TGTGCCAGCAGCCAAGCTAGTAGCGGGGACAATGAGCAGTTCTTC. It translates to CASSQASSGDNEQFF.

This chain links TRBV19 with TRBJ2-5, with 12 bases that match TRBD2. The CDR3 is 16 residues long. The germline CDR1 and CDR2 sequences are LNHDA and SQIVND (reference sequence). With V trimmed by 5 bases and J by 3 bases, 7 bases remained unmatched. The CDR3: CASSFGTSGGKETQYF. The CDR3 region has the DNA TGTGCCAGTAGTTTCGGAACTAGCGGGGGGAAAGAGACCCAGTACTTC.

This clonotype has only a few counts. Germline and junction disagree at one end, which may indicate a read error. The chain carries TRBV4-1 and TRBJ2-7; D ambiguous. This CDR3 comprises 17 residues. The V gene's germline CDR1 is MGHRA and CDR2 YSYEKL. The CDR3 nucleotides read TGCGCCAGCAGCCAAGAGGCCGCGACGATGAGGACCTACGAACAGTACTTC. Amino acids: CASSQEAATMRTYEQYF.

The chain is built from TRBV5-1 and TRBJ1-4; TRBD1 aligns across 10 bases. The germline gives CDR1 SGHRS, CDR2 YFSETQ. The ends lost 4 bases at V and 8 bases at J; junction bases unmatched: 14. CDR3 length: 17 residues. The CDR3 sequence is CASSVSLTGGGEEKLFF. The CDR3 nucleotides are TGCGCCAGCAGCGTGAGTCTGACAGGGGGCGGGGAAGAAAAACTGTTTTTT.

The chain has TRBV11-2 and TRBJ2-3; no clear D. Germline CDR1 and CDR2: SGHAT and FQNNGV. The ends were cut back, 2 bases at V and 0 bases at J, with 6 bases in the middle. There are 14 residues in the CDR3. Written as DNA, the CDR3 is TGTGCCAGCAGCTTAAGATTGAGCACAGATACGCAGTATTTT. Its protein product is CASSLRLSTDTQYF.

The chain links TRBV12-3 or TRBV12-4 to TRBJ2-7; the D call may be TRBD1 or TRBD2 (5 bases each). Trimming pared 5 bases from V and 5 bases from J, leaving 13 bases between. The CDR3 spans 13 residues. For the CDR3, the DNA is TGTGCCAGCAGTGCCGGGACCATCGACGAGCAGTACTTC. The encoded protein is CASSAGTIDEQYF.

This clonotype was seen only a few times. The chain recombines TRBV7-9 with TRBJ2-3; D is ambiguous. The CDR3 spans 13 residues. CDR1 is SEHNR, CDR2 FQNEAQ, per germline (reference sequence). V lost 4 bases and J lost 4, with 9 bases in between. CDR3 protein: CASSYLGPDTQYF. Written as DNA, the CDR3 is TGTGCCAGCAGCTACCTCGGGCCAGATACGCAGTATTTT.

V and J are TRBV29-1 and TRBJ2-1; D remains ambiguous. The CDR3 spans 12 residues. The germline V and J ends were trimmed by 6 bases and 10 bases, with 16 bases remaining between them. CDR1 and CDR2 (germline): SQVTM, ANQGSEA. The CDR3 here is CSVPTASVEQFF. The CDR3 bases are TGCAGCGTCCCGACCGCTTCGGTCGAGCAGTTCTTC.

This clonotype showed up many times. The chain links TRBV10-1 to TRBJ2-3; possible D gene TRBD1, 5 bases. CDR1 is WNHNN, CDR2 SYGVQD, per germline (reference sequence). V lost 1 base and J 2 bases, leaving 16 bases between the germline ends. The CDR3 totals 17 residues. Written as DNA, the CDR3 is TGCGCCAGCAGTGAGTTTGAAGGGGCTGGATACACAGATACGCAGTATTTT. This gives the protein CASSEFEGAGYTDTQYF.

This clonotype was seen more than once but under ten times. The chain combines TRBV4-1 with TRBJ2-1; the D gene is possibly TRBD1 (6 bases). Germline V gene sequence: CDR1 MGHRA, CDR2 YSYEKL. V gave up 0 bases and J gave up 2 bases, with 14 bases separating them. The CDR3 contains 17 residues. The DNA for the CDR3 is TGCGCCAGCAGCCAAGATTGGGACAAGGCGACCTACAATGAGCAGTTCTTC. Encoded protein: CASSQDWDKATYNEQFF.

Many counts were recorded for this clonotype. The rearrangement joins TRBV15 to TRBJ2-5; 8 bases map to TRBD1. V dropped 5 bases and J dropped 4; count of bases not matched to a gene: 12. The CDR3 has 16 amino acids. CDR1 and CDR2 (germline): LNHNV, YYDKDF (reference sequence). CDR3 bases: TGTGCCACCAGCGACTATAGACAGGGGAGGAGAGAGACCCAGTACTTC. Protein sequence: CATSDYRQGRRETQYF.

This clonotype has more than one count but fewer than ten. The V gene is TRBV7-2, the J gene TRBJ1-1; tentatively, D is TRBD1 (5 bases). Germline loops: CDR1 SGHTA, CDR2 FQGNSA. The germline V and J ends were trimmed by 6 bases and 9 bases, with 17 bases remaining between them. The CDR3 extends over 13 amino acids. The CDR3 DNA reads as TGTGCCAGCAGTGAAAACAGCCGGACACAAGCTTTCTTT. It specifies CASSENSRTQAFF.

This clonotype was counted a few times. Relative to the germline gene, one junction end is altered; a read error may explain this. V and J are TRBV7-2 and TRBJ2-1; D remains unclear. The CDR3 totals 15 residues. Germline-derived CDR1 and CDR2 are SGHTA and FQGNSA. In DNA form, the CDR3 reads TGTGCCAGCAGCTCGATGTATAGCTCCTACAATGAGCACTTCTTC. Encoded protein: CASSSMYSSYNEHFF.

The chain employs TRBV7-6 and TRBJ2-1; D is undetermined. Germline assignment: CDR1 SGHVS and CDR2 FNYEAQ. Trimming stripped 5 bases from V and 7 bases from J, with 9 bases between. The CDR3 runs 12 residues. CDR3 in amino acids: CASSAIVNEQFF. CDR3 sequence (DNA): TGTGCCAGCAGCGCGATCGTTAATGAGCAGTTCTTC.